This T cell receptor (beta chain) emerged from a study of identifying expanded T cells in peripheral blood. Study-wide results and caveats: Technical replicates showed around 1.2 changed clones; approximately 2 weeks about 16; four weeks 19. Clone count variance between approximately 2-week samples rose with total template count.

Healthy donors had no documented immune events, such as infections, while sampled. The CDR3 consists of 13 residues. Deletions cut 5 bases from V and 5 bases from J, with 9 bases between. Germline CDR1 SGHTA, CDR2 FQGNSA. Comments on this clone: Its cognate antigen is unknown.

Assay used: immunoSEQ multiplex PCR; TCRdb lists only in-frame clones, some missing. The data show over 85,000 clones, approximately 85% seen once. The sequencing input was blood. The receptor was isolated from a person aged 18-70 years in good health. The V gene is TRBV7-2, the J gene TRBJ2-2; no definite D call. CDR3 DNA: TGTGCCAGCAGCAGAACCGGGACCGGGGAGCTGTTTTTT. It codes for CASSRTGTGELFF. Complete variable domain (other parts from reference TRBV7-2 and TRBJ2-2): GAGVSQSPSNKVTEKGKDVELRCDPISGHTALYWYRQSLGQGLEFLIYFQGNSAPDKSGLPSDRFSAERTGGSVSTLTIQRTQQEDSAVYLCASSRTGTGELFFGEGSRLTVL.